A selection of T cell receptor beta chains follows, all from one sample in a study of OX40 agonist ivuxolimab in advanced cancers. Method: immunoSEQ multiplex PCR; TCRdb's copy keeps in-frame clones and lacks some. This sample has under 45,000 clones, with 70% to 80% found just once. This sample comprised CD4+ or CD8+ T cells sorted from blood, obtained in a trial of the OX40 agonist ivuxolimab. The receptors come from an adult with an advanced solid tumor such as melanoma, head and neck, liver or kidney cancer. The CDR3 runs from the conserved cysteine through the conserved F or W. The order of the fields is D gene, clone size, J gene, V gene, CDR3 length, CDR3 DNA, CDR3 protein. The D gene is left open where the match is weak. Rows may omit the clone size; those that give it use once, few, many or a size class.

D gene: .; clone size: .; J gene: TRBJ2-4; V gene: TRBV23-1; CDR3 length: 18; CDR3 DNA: TGCGCCAGCCGTCCGGAACAGAGCAATTCCCTAGCCAAAAACATTCAGTACTTC; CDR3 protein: CASRPEQSNSLAKNIQYF
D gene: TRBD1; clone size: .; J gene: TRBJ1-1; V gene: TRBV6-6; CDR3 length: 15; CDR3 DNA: TGTGCCAGCAGTTACTTGTCAGGGGGGACCACTGAAGCTTTCTTT; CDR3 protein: CASSYLSGGTTEAFF
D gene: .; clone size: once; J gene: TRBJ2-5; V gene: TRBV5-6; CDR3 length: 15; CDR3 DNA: TGTGCCAGCAGGGCCGGACAGGAGGGGGTAAAGACCCAGTACTTC; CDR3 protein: CASRAGQEGVKTQYF
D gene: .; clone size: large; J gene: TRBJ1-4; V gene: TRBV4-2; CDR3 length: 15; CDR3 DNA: TGTGCCAGCAGCCAAGTGGGAGAGGGGGATGAAAAACTGTTTTTT; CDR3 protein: CASSQVGEGDEKLFF
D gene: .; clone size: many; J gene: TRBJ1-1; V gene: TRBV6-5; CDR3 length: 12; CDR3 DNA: TGTGCCAGCAGTTACGGACGGACTGAAGCTTTCTTT; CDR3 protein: CASSYGRTEAFF
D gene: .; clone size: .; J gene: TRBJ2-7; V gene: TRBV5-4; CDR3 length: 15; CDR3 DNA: TGTGCCAGCAGCTCACAGGGACTAATGCGGTACGAGCAGTACTTC; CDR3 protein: CASSSQGLMRYEQYF
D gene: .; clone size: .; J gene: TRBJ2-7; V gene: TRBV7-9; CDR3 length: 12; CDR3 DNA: TGTGCCAGCAGCTTCACAAGCTACGAGCAGTACTTC; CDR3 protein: CASSFTSYEQYF
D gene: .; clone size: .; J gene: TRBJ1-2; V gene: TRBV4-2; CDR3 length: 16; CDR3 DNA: TGTGCCAGCAGCCAAGAACCGGCTCTGCCACGGAATGGCTACACCTTC; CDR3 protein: CASSQEPALPRNGYTF
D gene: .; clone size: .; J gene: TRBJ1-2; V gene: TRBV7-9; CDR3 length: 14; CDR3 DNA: TGCGCCAGCAGCCAAGGAACGCTTAACTATGGCTACACCTTC; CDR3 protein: CASSQGTLNYGYTF
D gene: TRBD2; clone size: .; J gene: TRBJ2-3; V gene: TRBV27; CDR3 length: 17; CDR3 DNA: TGTGCCAGCAGTTTATTGGGACTAGCGGGGTTCCCGGATACGCAGTATTTT; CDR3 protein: CASSLLGLAGFPDTQYF
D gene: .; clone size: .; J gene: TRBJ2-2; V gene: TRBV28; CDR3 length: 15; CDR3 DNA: TGTACCAGCAGTTTAGAGGGCGCGGGCACCGGGGAGCTGTTTTTT; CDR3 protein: CTSSLEGAGTGELFF